The present entry profiles one TCR beta chain with its context. The antigen is unknown. These data originate in a study of blood T cells in healthy people across ages. Study information: T cells yielded about one barcoded beta molecule per two cells through template switching.

A J-beta primer mix and a sample-barcoded 5' primer were used in a second PCR of about 7 to 12 cycles. TCRdb processed the 5' RACE reads anew with MiXCR; each CDR3 protein has one entry. The sample includes 550,000 to 700,000 distinct CDR3 sequences, about 25% of them seen just once. The CDR3 covers 13 residues. The junction had 5 bases not matched to a gene; V was cut back by 5 bases and J by 4 bases. CDR1 SGHAT and CDR2 FQNNGV come from the germline V gene. Overall study results and limits: Both higher diversity and more naive CD4+ cells marked long-lived donors when set against aged donors. Underestimates were what the diversity estimates from one million T cells were considered to be.

Input material: blood. This clonotype was sampled from a woman in her sixties or seventies in good health. The chain couples TRBV11-2 to TRBJ2-7, with 7 bases identical to TRBD1. CDR3 sequence (DNA): TGTGCCAGCAGCGAATCCAGGGGGTACGAGCAGTACTTC. It yields the protein CASSESRGYEQYF.